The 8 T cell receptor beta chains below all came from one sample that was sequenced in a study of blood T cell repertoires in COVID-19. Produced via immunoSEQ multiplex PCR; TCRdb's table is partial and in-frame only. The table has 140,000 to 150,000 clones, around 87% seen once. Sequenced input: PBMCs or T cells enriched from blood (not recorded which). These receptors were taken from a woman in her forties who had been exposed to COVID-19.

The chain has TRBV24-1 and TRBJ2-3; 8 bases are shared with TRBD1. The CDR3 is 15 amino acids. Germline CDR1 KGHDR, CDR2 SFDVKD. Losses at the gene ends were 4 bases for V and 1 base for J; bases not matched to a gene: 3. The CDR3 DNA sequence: TGTGCCACCAGTGAACCGGGACAGGGCACAGATACGCAGTATTTT. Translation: CATSEPGQGTDTQYF.

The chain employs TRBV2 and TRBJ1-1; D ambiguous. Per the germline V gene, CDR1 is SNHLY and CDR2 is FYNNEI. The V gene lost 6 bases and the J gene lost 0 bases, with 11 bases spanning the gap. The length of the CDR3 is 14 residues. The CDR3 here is CASRAGKLNTEAFF. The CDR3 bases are TGTGCCAGCAGGGCGGGCAAGTTGAACACTGAAGCTTTCTTT.

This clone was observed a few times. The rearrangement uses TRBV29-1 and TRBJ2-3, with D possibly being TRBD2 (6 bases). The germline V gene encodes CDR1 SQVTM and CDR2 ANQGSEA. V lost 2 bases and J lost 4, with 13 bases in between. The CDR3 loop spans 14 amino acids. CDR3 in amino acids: CSVETGEGADTQYF. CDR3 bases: TGCAGCGTTGAAACGGGGGAAGGAGCAGATACGCAGTATTTT.

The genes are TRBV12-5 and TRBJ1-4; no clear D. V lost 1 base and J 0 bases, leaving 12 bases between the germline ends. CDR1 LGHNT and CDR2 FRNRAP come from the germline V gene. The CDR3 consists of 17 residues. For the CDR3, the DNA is TGTGCTAGTGGTTTGGCCCTTGGAGGCACAACTAATGAAAAACTGTTTTTT. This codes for CASGLALGGTTNEKLFF.

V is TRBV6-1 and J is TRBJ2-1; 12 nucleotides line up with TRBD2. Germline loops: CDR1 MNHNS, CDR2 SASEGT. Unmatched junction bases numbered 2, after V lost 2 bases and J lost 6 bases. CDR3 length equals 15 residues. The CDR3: CASSELAGGINEQFF. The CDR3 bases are TGTGCCAGCAGTGAACTAGCGGGGGGGATCAATGAGCAGTTCTTC.

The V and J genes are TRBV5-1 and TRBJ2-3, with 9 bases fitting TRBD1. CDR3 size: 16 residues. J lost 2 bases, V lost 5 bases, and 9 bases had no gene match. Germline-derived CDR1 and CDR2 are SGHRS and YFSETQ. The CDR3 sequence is CASSLGQGMYTDTQYF. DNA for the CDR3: TGCGCCAGCAGTCTTGGACAGGGGATGTACACAGATACGCAGTATTTT.

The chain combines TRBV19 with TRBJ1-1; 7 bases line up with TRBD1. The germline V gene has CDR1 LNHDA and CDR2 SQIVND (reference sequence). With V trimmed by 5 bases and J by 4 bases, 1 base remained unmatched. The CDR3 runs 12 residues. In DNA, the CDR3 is TGTGCCAGTAGTCGACAGGGCACTGAAGCTTTCTTT. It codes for CASSRQGTEAFF.

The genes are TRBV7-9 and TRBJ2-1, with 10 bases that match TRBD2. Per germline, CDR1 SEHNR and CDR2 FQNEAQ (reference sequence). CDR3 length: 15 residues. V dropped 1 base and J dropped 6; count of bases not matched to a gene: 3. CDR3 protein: CASSLERGGGNEQFF. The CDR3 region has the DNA TGTGCCAGCAGCTTAGAGCGGGGGGGAGGCAATGAGCAGTTCTTC.